This T cell receptor beta chain is drawn from a study of T cell repertoires in aging, cancer and after chemotherapy. Study as a whole: Six age groups, ranging from 30 or younger to 70 or older, included the donors.

Only a few counts were recorded for this clonotype. Its antigen is currently unknown. Broader study findings: Loss of evenness, beyond lost richness, contributed to age-related TCR diversity decline in cancer patients.

Amplification of TCR beta used genomic DNA extracted from peripheral blood. A mixed TRB-A/B primer pool amplified rearranged TRB by multiplex touch-down PCR. TCRdb re-called the multiplex PCR reads with MiXCR, one entry per CDR3 protein. Here the sample spans approximately 10,000 distinct CDR3 sequences, more than 25% being singletons. V was trimmed by 5 bases and J by 4 bases, leaving 11 bases between them. This CDR3 is built from 14 residues. Germline values: CDR1 SGHVS, CDR2 FNYEAQ. This chain links TRBV7-6 with TRBJ1-4; no clear D gene. The sequenced material came from blood. This TCR was sampled from a human donor in good health. The CDR3 sequence: CASSPSVLNEKLFF. In nucleotides, the CDR3 is TGTGCCAGCAGCCCCTCAGTACTTAATGAAAAACTGTTTTTT.